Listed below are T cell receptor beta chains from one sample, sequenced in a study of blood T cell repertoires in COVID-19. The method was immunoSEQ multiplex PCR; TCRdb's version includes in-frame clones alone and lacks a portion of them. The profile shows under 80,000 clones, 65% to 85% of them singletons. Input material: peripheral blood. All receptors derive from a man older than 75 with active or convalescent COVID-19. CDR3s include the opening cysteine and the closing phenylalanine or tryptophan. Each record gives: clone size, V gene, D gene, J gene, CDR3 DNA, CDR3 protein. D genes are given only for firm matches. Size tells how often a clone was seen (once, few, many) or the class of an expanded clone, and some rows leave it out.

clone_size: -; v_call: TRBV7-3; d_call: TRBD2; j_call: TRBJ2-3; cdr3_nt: TGTGCCAGCAGCTTCCTCGGGACTAGCGGGAGGGATACGCAGTATTTT; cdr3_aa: CASSFLGTSGRDTQYF
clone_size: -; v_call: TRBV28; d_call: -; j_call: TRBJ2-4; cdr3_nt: TGTGCCAGCAGCCTACAGGGCCCCGGGTACTTC; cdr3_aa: CASSLQGPGYF
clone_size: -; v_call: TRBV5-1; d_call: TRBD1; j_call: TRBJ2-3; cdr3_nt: TGCGCCAGCAGCTTGACAGGGGCCAACACAGATACGCAGTATTTT; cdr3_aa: CASSLTGANTDTQYF
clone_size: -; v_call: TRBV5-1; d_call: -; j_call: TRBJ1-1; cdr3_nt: TGCGCCAGCAGCTTACAGGATGCCACTGAAGCTTTCTTT; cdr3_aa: CASSLQDATEAFF
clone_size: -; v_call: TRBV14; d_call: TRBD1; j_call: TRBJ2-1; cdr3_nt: TGTGCCAGCAGCCCGGAACTCCTCGGGACAGCCGACTCCTACAATGAGCAGTTCTTC; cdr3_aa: CASSPELLGTADSYNEQFF
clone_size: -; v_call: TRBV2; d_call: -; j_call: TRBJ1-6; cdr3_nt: TGTGCCAGCAGCCGTGGCCCAGGGGAATACCCCCTCCACTTT; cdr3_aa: CASSRGPGEYPLHF
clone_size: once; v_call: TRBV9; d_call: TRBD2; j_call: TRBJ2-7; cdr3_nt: TGTGCCAGCAGCGTAGCCCCGACTAGCGGGCTTTACGAGCAGTACTTC; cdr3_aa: CASSVAPTSGLYEQYF
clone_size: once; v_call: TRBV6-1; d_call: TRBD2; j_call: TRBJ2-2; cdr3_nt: TGTGCCAGCAGCGAACGACTAGCCCGGGATTCTGGGGAGCTGTTTTTT; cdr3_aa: CASSERLARDSGELFF
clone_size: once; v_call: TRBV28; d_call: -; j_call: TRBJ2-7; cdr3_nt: TGTGCCAGCTTCCGAGGGGGGGCGGACTACGAGCAGTACTTC; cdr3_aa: CASFRGGADYEQYF
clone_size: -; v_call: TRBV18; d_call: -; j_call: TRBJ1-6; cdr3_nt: TGTGCCAGCTCAGAGTATGGGGCTGGCTCCTATAATTCACCCCTCCACTTT; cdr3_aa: CASSEYGAGSYNSPLHF
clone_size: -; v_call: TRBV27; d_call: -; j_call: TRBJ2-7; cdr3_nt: TGTGCCAGCAGTTTACTAGGGGACGAGCAGTACTTC; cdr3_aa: CASSLLGDEQYF
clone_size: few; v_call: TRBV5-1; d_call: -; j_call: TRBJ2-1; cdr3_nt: TGCGCCAGCAGGCCCGGAAGCGGCTACAATGAGCAGTTCTTC; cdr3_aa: CASRPGSGYNEQFF
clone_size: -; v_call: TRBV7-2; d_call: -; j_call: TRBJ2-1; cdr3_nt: TGTGCCAGCAGCTTAGATGAGTGGGTGTGGCGGGTTGAGCAGTTCTTC; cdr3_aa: CASSLDEWVWRVEQFF
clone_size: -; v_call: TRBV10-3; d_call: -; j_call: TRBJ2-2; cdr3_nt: TGTGCCATCAGTGCCCCGTTCGACGGAGCCACCGGGGAGCTGTTTTTT; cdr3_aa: CAISAPFDGATGELFF
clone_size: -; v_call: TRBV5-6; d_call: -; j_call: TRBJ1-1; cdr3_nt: TGTGCCAGCAGCCCCGGACAACCGAACACTGAAGCTTTCTTT; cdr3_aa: CASSPGQPNTEAFF
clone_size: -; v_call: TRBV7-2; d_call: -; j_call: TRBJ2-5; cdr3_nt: TGTGCCAGCAGCTTTCGGCGGGTTGCAGAGACCCAGTACTTC; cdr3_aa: CASSFRRVAETQYF
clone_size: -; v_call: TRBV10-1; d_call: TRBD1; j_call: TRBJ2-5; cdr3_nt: TGCGCCAGCAGTGAGTTAACTCGGACCCCCCCCCGCGGGACAGGGGATCAAGAGACCCAGTACTTC; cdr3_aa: CASSELTRTPPRGTGDQETQYF
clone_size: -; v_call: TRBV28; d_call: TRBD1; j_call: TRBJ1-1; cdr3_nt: TGTGCCAGCAGTTTATTAGGACAGGGGCACACTGAAGCTTTCTTT; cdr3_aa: CASSLLGQGHTEAFF
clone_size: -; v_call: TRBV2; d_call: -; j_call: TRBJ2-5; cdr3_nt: TGTGCCAGCAGCGTCGACAGTAGTGAGACCCAGTACTTC; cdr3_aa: CASSVDSSETQYF
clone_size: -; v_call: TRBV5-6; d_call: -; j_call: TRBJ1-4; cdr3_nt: TGTGCCAGCAGCTCCCTACAGGGTATCGGGGAAAAACTGTTTTTT; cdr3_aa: CASSSLQGIGEKLFF
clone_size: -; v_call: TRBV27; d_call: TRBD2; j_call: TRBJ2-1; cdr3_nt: TGTGCCAGCAGCCTTGGGCGGGAGTTGGGTGAGCAGTTCTTC; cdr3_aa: CASSLGRELGEQFF
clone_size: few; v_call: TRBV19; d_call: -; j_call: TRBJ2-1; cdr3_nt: TGTGCCAGTAGTACGGGTAACGGGTATGAGCAGTTCTTC; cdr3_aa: CASSTGNGYEQFF
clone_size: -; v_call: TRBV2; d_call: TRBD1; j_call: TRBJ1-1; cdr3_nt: TGTGCCAGCAGTCCGGACAGGGGTCGAGCTTTCTTT; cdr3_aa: CASSPDRGRAFF
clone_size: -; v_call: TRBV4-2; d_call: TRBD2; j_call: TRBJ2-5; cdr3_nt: TGTGCCAGCAGCCAAGATTGGGGGGGGATGGAAAACGCGGCCCAGTACTTC; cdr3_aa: CASSQDWGGMENAAQYF
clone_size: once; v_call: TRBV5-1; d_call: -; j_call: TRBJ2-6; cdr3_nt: TGCGCCAGCAGCCCGGAGGTCTCTGGGGCCAACGTCCTGACTTTC; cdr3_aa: CASSPEVSGANVLTF
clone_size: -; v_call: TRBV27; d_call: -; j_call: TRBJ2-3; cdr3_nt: TGTGCCAGCGGGGGGGCCCTGGAATACGATACGCAGTATTTT; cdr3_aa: CASGGALEYDTQYF
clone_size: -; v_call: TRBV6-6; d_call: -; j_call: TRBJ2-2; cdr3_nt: TGTGCCAGCCAGGGTTCTGCCGGGGAGCTGTTTTTT; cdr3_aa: CASQGSAGELFF
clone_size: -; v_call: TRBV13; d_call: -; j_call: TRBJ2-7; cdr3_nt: TGTGCCAGCAGCCCGCAGGGCTACGAGCAGTACTTC; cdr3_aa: CASSPQGYEQYF
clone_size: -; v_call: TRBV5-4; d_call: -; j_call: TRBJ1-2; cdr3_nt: TGTGCCAGCAGCTTTCTAGGGGACTATGGCTACACCTTC; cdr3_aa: CASSFLGDYGYTF
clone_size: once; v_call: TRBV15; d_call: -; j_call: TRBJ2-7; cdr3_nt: TGTGCCACCAGCAGAGATTTGGGCAGCTACGAGCAGTACTTC; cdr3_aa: CATSRDLGSYEQYF
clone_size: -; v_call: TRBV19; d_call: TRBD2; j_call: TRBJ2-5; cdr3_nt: TGTGCCAGTAGTGTAAGACTAGCGGGTGGCGAAGAGACCCAGTACTTC; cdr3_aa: CASSVRLAGGEETQYF